The rows below give T cell receptor beta chains drawn from one sample of a study of T cells in Graves' hyperthyroidism and ophthalmopathy. TCRdb re-called the multiplex PCR reads with MiXCR, one entry per CDR3 protein. Of about 710,000 distinct CDR3 sequences detected, roughly 15% appear once; the ten largest clones hold roughly 8%. Source material: blood. The receptor source for this set is a man younger than 35 with Graves' hyperthyroidism. Both conserved end residues are part of each CDR3. D genes are given only for firm matches. Only some rows state a clone size, as once, few, many or a class for expanded clones.

TRBJ2-7,many,TRBD2,TRBV28,TGTGCCAGCAGTCCCAGTATAGCGGGCCGCTCCTACGAGCAGTACTTC,CASSPSIAGRSYEQYF
TRBJ1-3,-,-,TRBV28,TGTGCCAGCAGTTCGGGGGGGGTGAACACCATATATTTT,CASSSGGVNTIYF
TRBJ2-5,-,TRBD1,TRBV7-2,TGTGCCAGCAGCTTGACCCGGGACAGACAAGAGACCCAGTACTTC,CASSLTRDRQETQYF
TRBJ2-2,many,-,TRBV28,TGTGCCAGCAGTTCTCCAGGGACGGCAAACACCGGGGAGCTGTTTTTT,CASSSPGTANTGELFF
TRBJ1-5,many,-,TRBV5-5,TGTGCCAGCAGCACCGGACCCAGCAATCAGCCCCAGCATTTT,CASSTGPSNQPQHF
TRBJ2-1,many,-,TRBV28,TGTGCCAGCAGCGAGCCGTACAATGAGCAGTTCTTC,CASSEPYNEQFF
TRBJ2-3,many,TRBD2,TRBV7-6,TGTGCCAGCAGCTTAGCGCCGGGACTAGGGGCAGATACGCAGTATTTT,CASSLAPGLGADTQYF
TRBJ2-7,many,TRBD1,TRBV3-1,TGTGCCAGCAGCCACCCTACAGGGGACGAGCAGTACTTC,CASSHPTGDEQYF
TRBJ2-7,many,-,TRBV20-1,TGCAGTACCCGGGACCCCAACGAGCAGTACTTC,CSTRDPNEQYF
TRBJ1-1,many,TRBD1,TRBV29-1,TGCAGCGTTCCGGGACAGGGTCGTATCTCTGCTGAAGCTTTCTTT,CSVPGQGRISAEAFF
TRBJ1-4,-,TRBD1,TRBV4-3,TGCGCCAGCAGCCCACACAGGGGGCGGGGTGAAAAACTGTTTTTT,CASSPHRGRGEKLFF
TRBJ2-7,-,TRBD2,TRBV6-1,TGTGCCAGCAGCACTAGCGGGAGGGATGAGCAGTACTTC,CASSTSGRDEQYF
TRBJ2-1,many,TRBD1,TRBV24-1,TGTGCCACCAGTGATTTCGCGGACAGGGGGGACAATGAGCAGTTCTTC,CATSDFADRGDNEQFF
TRBJ2-7,few,-,TRBV7-8,TGTGCCACCCGAGGGCCCGTTGGGCACGAGCAGTACTTC,CATRGPVGHEQYF
TRBJ2-5,-,-,TRBV5-6,TGTGCCAGCAGCTCGGACGGACAGCCCCCCGAGACCCAGTACTTC,CASSSDGQPPETQYF
TRBJ2-2,many,TRBD2,TRBV7-6,TGTGCCAGCAGCCCCAACGGGAGGAGGAGGGAGCTGTTTTTT,CASSPNGRRRELFF
TRBJ2-7,many,TRBD1,TRBV28,TGTGCCAGCAGTTCGGGACAGGGGGCGAGCTACGAGCAGTACTTC,CASSSGQGASYEQYF
TRBJ2-3,many,TRBD2,TRBV28,TGTGCCAGCAGTTTAACGGGAGGGGGTGGAGATACGCAGTATTTT,CASSLTGGGGDTQYF
TRBJ2-1,-,TRBD2,TRBV19,TGTGCCAGTAGTATCCGGGGGGTCTACAATGAGCAGTTCTTC,CASSIRGVYNEQFF
TRBJ2-3,many,TRBD2,TRBV2,TGTGCCAGCACCATCACTAGCGGGAGCGATACGCAGTATTTT,CASTITSGSDTQYF